Shown below are 19 T cell receptor beta chains from a single sample sequenced in a study of T-cell reconstitution after alpha-beta-depleted transplantation in children. The library targeted TCRbeta and was prepared with unique molecular identifiers. TCRdb re-analysed the PCR reads in MiXCR, keeping a single row per CDR3 protein. The sample shows under 300,000 distinct CDR3 sequences, roughly 11% of them seen only once. Sequenced material: peripheral blood, taken 180 days after TCRalphabeta/CD19-depleted stem cell transplant. The receptor source for this set is a male patient between 2 and 15 years old who had a stem cell transplant for chronic granulomatous disease, so the T cells may come from the graft donor.

This clonotype has a count of ten or more. V is TRBV28 and J is TRBJ2-3, with D possibly TRBD1 on 5 matching bases. There are 16 residues in the CDR3. Trimming left V 4 bases short and J 0 bases short, with 14 bases between. Germline lookup yields CDR1 MDHEN and CDR2 SYDVKM. The CDR3 protein is CASSSPDRGSTDTQYF. The CDR3 DNA reads TGTGCCAGCAGTTCGCCGGATAGGGGCAGCACAGATACGCAGTATTTT.

This clonotype was picked up many times. The rearrangement joins TRBV20-1 to TRBJ2-7; 7 bases fit TRBD1. The CDR3 has 14 amino acids. Germline V gene data show CDR1 as DFQATT and CDR2 as SNEGSKA (reference sequence). J lost 7 bases, V lost 1 base, and 10 bases had no gene match. CDR3 in amino acids: CSARGNDRVEEQYF. For the CDR3, the DNA is TGCAGTGCTAGAGGTAATGACAGGGTCGAAGAGCAGTACTTC.

This clonotype was detected ten times or more. The CDR3 DNA is TGCAGTCCTCCGGGACAGATGAACACTGAAGCTTTCTTT. This gives the protein CSPPGQMNTEAFF. The chain has TRBV20-1 and TRBJ1-1; 7 nucleotides agree with TRBD1. J was trimmed by 0 bases and V by 8 bases; bases with no gene match: 6. Germline V gene data show CDR1 as DFQATT and CDR2 as SNEGSKA (reference sequence). The CDR3 sequence is 13 residues long.

This clonotype was counted at least ten times. The chain is built from TRBV12-3 or TRBV12-4 and TRBJ2-5; the match to TRBD2 covers 10 bases. V dropped 3 bases and J dropped 4; count of bases not matched to a gene: 5. The CDR3 runs 15 residues. In DNA, the CDR3 is TGTGCCAGCAGTTTGGGAGCGGGGGGGCCAGAGACCCAGTACTTC. Protein: CASSLGAGGPETQYF.

The sample holds many counts of this clonotype. V gene TRBV18 combines with J gene TRBJ1-5; 8 bases agree with TRBD1. Germline lookup yields CDR1 KGHSH and CDR2 LQKENI. V was pared by 5 bases and J by 6 bases, with 9 bases of the junction left unmatched. CDR3 size: 15 residues. Here the CDR3 reads CASSTYGQGLQPQHF. DNA for the CDR3: TGTGCCAGCTCAACATATGGACAGGGTCTTCAGCCCCAGCATTTT. The whole variable domain, remainder taken from reference TRBV18 and TRBJ1-5, is NAGVMQNPRHLVRRRGQEARLRCSPMKGHSHVYWYRQLPEEGLKFMVYLQKENIIDESGMPKERFSAEFPKEGPSILRIQQVVRGDSAAYFCASSTYGQGLQPQHFGDGTRLSIL.

The rearrangement uses TRBV4-3 and TRBJ2-5; D remains ambiguous. CDR1 is LGHNA, CDR2 YSLEER, per germline. This CDR3 is built from 15 residues. V dropped 0 bases and J dropped 5 bases, with 13 bases sitting between them. CDR3 sequence: CASSQDILVGETQYF. The CDR3 coding sequence is TGCGCCAGCAGCCAAGATATCTTAGTCGGGGAGACCCAGTACTTC.

This chain joins TRBV28 and TRBJ2-7; D perhaps matches TRBD1 (6 bases). The germline gives CDR1 MDHEN, CDR2 SYDVKM. V lost 6 bases, J lost 2 bases, and 26 bases lay in between. CDR3 length: 18 amino acids. For the CDR3, the DNA is TGTGCCAGCAGCCGAAAAAGGGGGTGGGGGCCGACGACCTACGAGCAGTACTTC. Residues: CASSRKRGWGPTTYEQYF.

At least ten counts were recorded for this clonotype. The chain joins TRBV12-3 or TRBV12-4 to TRBJ1-2; tentatively, D is TRBD1 (5 bases). The V and J ends lost 3 bases and 3 bases respectively, with 14 bases between them. The length of the CDR3 is 15 residues. The CDR3 loop reads CASSLRGDGYYGYTF. CDR3 bases: TGTGCCAGCAGTTTGCGGGGGGACGGATACTATGGCTACACCTTC.

The rearrangement uses TRBV29-1 and TRBJ2-1; tentatively, D is TRBD2 (6 bases). The CDR3 length is 16 residues. Germline values: CDR1 SQVTM, CDR2 ANQGSEA. Between the trimmed V and J ends, which lost 3 bases and 1 base, there was a span of 16 bases. CDR3: CSVEAERDWSYNEQFF. CDR3 sequence (DNA): TGCAGCGTTGAGGCAGAGAGGGACTGGTCCTACAATGAGCAGTTCTTC.

This clonotype was observed many times. This chain joins TRBV5-1 and TRBJ2-3, with 8 bases identical to TRBD1. From germline, CDR1 is SGHRS and CDR2 YFSETQ. Trimming cost V 5 bases and J 5 bases; bases outside gene matches: 7. This CDR3 has 14 amino acids. The CDR3 DNA sequence: TGCGCCAGCAGTCCAATACAGGGGGGAGATACGCAGTATTTT. Translation gives CASSPIQGGDTQYF. Full variable domain (remainder filled in from reference TRBV5-1 and TRBJ2-3): KAGVTQTPRYLIKTRGQQVTLSCSPISGHRSVSWYQQTPGQGLQFLFEYFSETQRNKGNFPGRFSGRQFSNSRSEMNVSTLELGDSALYLCASSPIQGGDTQYFGPGTRLTVL.

In this sample, this clonotype turned up a few times. The chain combines TRBV7-9 with TRBJ2-1; 7 positions match TRBD2. V trimming: 5 bases; J trimming: 6 bases; junction bases outside the gene matches: 13. The CDR3 totals 16 residues. The germline CDR1 and CDR2 sequences are SEHNR and FQNEAQ (reference sequence). CDR3 region: CASSRLRLAGVNEQFF. In nucleotides, the CDR3 is TGTGCCAGCAGCCGACTCCGACTAGCAGGTGTCAATGAGCAGTTCTTC.

This clonotype appeared many times. The rearrangement links TRBV12-3 or TRBV12-4 to TRBJ2-1; 7 bases match TRBD1. Trimming took 6 bases from V and 3 from J; bases not matched to a gene: 11. This CDR3 is built from 16 residues. The CDR3 sequence: CASSRKTGTDYNEQFF. The CDR3 region has the DNA TGTGCCAGCAGCCGTAAAACCGGGACAGACTACAATGAGCAGTTCTTC.

This clonotype was seen repeatedly, ten times or more. The chain recombines TRBV4-2 with TRBJ2-2; D gene ambiguous. The germline V gene has CDR1 LGHNA and CDR2 YNFKEQ. The CDR3 is 16 amino acids. Trimming pared 0 bases from V and 0 bases from J, leaving 8 bases between. CDR3 amino acids: CASSQEGSTNTGELFF. DNA of the CDR3: TGTGCCAGCAGCCAAGAGGGCTCGACGAACACCGGGGAGCTGTTTTTT.

There are many counts of this clonotype. This chain joins TRBV24-1 and TRBJ2-1, with a tentative D call TRBD2 (5 bases). The CDR3 runs 12 residues. The germline V gene encodes CDR1 KGHDR and CDR2 SFDVKD. V shed 1 base and J shed 15 bases, with 12 bases lying between them. This CDR3 reads CATSDFEGIWFF. The CDR3 DNA is TGTGCCACCAGTGATTTTGAGGGAATTTGGTTCTTC.

V is TRBV28 and J is TRBJ2-2; weak D call: TRBD1 (6 bases). Germline-derived CDR1 and CDR2 are MDHEN and SYDVKM. The CDR3 has 15 residues. Trimming shortened V by 5 bases and J by 1 base, and 11 bases separated the two germline ends. CDR3 DNA: TGTGCCAGCAGTCCACCGGGACAGAACACCGGGGAGCTGTTTTTT. It translates to CASSPPGQNTGELFF.

This clonotype was counted at least ten times. The genes are TRBV7-9 and TRBJ2-1, with 7 bases that match TRBD1. The germline V gene encodes CDR1 SEHNR and CDR2 FQNEAQ (reference sequence). The V gene end was trimmed by 1 base and the J gene end by 8 bases; junction bases not matched to a gene: 8. The length of the CDR3 is 15 residues. The CDR3 coding sequence is TGTGCCAGCAGCTTAGTTCGCCGACAGGGCGATGAGCAGTTCTTC. It codes for CASSLVRRQGDEQFF. Full variable domain (missing parts from reference TRBV7-9 and TRBJ2-1): DTGVSQNPRHKITKRGQNVTFRCDPISEHNRLYWYRQTLGQGPEFLTYFQNEAQLEKSRLLSDRFSAERPKGSFSTLEIQRTEQGDSAMYLCASSLVRRQGDEQFFGPGTRLTVL.

In this sample, this clonotype turned up a few times. This chain joins TRBV11-2 and TRBJ2-7; the match to TRBD1 covers 9 bases. Losses at the gene ends were 3 bases for V and 5 bases for J; bases not matched to a gene: 20. The CDR3 has 19 residues. Germline CDR1 is SGHAT and CDR2 is FQNNGV. The CDR3 sequence is CASSLVGQGSATGLNEQYF. The CDR3 DNA is TGTGCCAGCAGCTTGGTGGGACAGGGATCGGCCACGGGTCTCAACGAGCAGTACTTC.

This clonotype was detected ten times or more. The rearrangement joins TRBV5-1 to TRBJ1-3, with unresolved D. With 4 bases removed from V and 6 bases from J, the gap between germline ends came to 8 bases. The germline gives CDR1 SGHRS, CDR2 YFSETQ. CDR3 size: 12 residues. This CDR3 reads CASSPDANTIYF. The CDR3 region has the DNA TGCGCCAGCAGCCCGGACGCAAACACCATATATTTT.

This clonotype showed up many times. The chain's CDR3 is CASSTSGSQTGELFF. The CDR3 DNA sequence: TGTGCCAGCAGTACTAGCGGGAGTCAGACCGGGGAGCTGTTTTTT. The chain links TRBV2 to TRBJ2-2, with TRBD2 matching over 11 bases. The germline V gene encodes CDR1 SNHLY and CDR2 FYNNEI. CDR3 length: 15 residues. Trimming took 5 bases from V and 5 from J; bases not matched to a gene: 4. Using reference TRBV2 and TRBJ2-2 for the parts outside the CDR3, the full variable domain is EPEVTQTPSHQVTQMGQEVILRCVPISNHLYFYWYRQILGQKVEFLVSFYNNEISEKSEIFDDQFSVERPDGSNFTLKIRSTKLEDSAMYFCASSTSGSQTGELFFGEGSRLTVL.